Listed below are T cell receptor beta chains from one sample, sequenced in a study of blood T cell repertoires in COVID-19. Assay used: immunoSEQ multiplex PCR; TCRdb lists only in-frame clones, some missing. The sample lists approximately 150,000 clones, around 90% occurring once. Sample: peripheral blood. The receptors were sampled from a woman aged 60-75 years with acute or convalescent COVID-19. The CDR3 runs from the conserved cysteine through the conserved F or W. Each record gives: clone size, D gene, J gene, V gene, CDR3 protein, CDR3 DNA. A D gene is named only where the DNA matches it firmly. Only some rows state a clone size, as once, few, many or a class for expanded clones.

abundance: .; d_gene: .; j_gene: TRBJ1-3; v_gene: TRBV9; CDR3aa: CASSQGDTIYF; CDR3nt: TGTGCCAGCAGCCAAGGAGACACCATATATTTT
abundance: .; d_gene: .; j_gene: TRBJ2-7; v_gene: TRBV28; CDR3aa: CASSLWGGLVEQYF; CDR3nt: TGTGCCAGCAGTTTATGGGGGGGGCTGGTTGAGCAGTACTTC
abundance: .; d_gene: TRBD1; j_gene: TRBJ1-6; v_gene: TRBV2; CDR3aa: CASNVRGNSPLHF; CDR3nt: TGTGCCAGCAATGTCAGGGGGAATTCACCCCTCCACTTT
abundance: .; d_gene: TRBD1; j_gene: TRBJ1-5; v_gene: TRBV28; CDR3aa: CATRGTVDQPQHF; CDR3nt: TGTGCCACTAGGGGGACAGTGGATCAGCCCCAGCATTTT
abundance: .; d_gene: TRBD1; j_gene: TRBJ1-1; v_gene: TRBV19; CDR3aa: CASSFGQGLAEAFF; CDR3nt: TGTGCCAGTAGTTTCGGACAGGGTCTGGCTGAAGCTTTCTTT
abundance: .; d_gene: .; j_gene: TRBJ1-1; v_gene: TRBV7-3; CDR3aa: CASSLGEGTEAFF; CDR3nt: TGTGCCAGCAGCTTAGGGGAGGGCACTGAAGCTTTCTTT
abundance: .; d_gene: TRBD1; j_gene: TRBJ2-7; v_gene: TRBV24-1; CDR3aa: CATSDPGTGALEQYF; CDR3nt: TGTGCCACCAGTGACCCCGGGACAGGCGCGCTAGAGCAGTACTTC
abundance: .; d_gene: .; j_gene: TRBJ1-1; v_gene: TRBV6-2/TRBV6-3; CDR3aa: CASSYRGDEAFF; CDR3nt: TGTGCCAGCAGTTACAGGGGCGATGAAGCTTTCTTT
abundance: .; d_gene: .; j_gene: TRBJ1-3; v_gene: TRBV10-3; CDR3aa: CAISEPKRQVGNTIYF; CDR3nt: TGTGCCATCAGCGAACCAAAGAGACAGGTTGGAAACACCATATATTTT
abundance: .; d_gene: TRBD1; j_gene: TRBJ1-3; v_gene: TRBV6-5; CDR3aa: CASREGQGSGNTIYF; CDR3nt: TGTGCCAGCAGGGAGGGACAGGGGTCTGGAAACACCATATATTTT
abundance: .; d_gene: .; j_gene: TRBJ1-5; v_gene: TRBV6-5; CDR3aa: CASGATGQPQHF; CDR3nt: TGTGCCAGTGGGGCGACCGGGCAGCCCCAGCATTTT
abundance: .; d_gene: .; j_gene: TRBJ1-6; v_gene: TRBV6-5; CDR3aa: CASQEGFPNSPLHF; CDR3nt: TGTGCCAGTCAAGAGGGTTTTCCTAATTCACCCCTCCACTTT
abundance: .; d_gene: TRBD1; j_gene: TRBJ2-2; v_gene: TRBV6-6; CDR3aa: CASSQRQGGTGELFF; CDR3nt: TGTGCCAGCAGTCAGCGACAGGGCGGAACCGGGGAGCTGTTTTTT
abundance: .; d_gene: .; j_gene: TRBJ1-5; v_gene: TRBV28; CDR3aa: CASSLRTAISNQPQHF; CDR3nt: TGTGCCAGCAGTCTAAGGACAGCCATTAGCAATCAGCCCCAGCATTTT
abundance: .; d_gene: TRBD1; j_gene: TRBJ1-2; v_gene: TRBV5-6; CDR3aa: CASGGMGQTYGYTF; CDR3nt: TGTGCCAGCGGGGGAATGGGACAGACCTATGGCTACACCTTC
abundance: .; d_gene: .; j_gene: TRBJ2-7; v_gene: TRBV6-5; CDR3aa: CASSFRRGGSYEQYF; CDR3nt: TGTGCCAGCAGTTTCCGGCGGGGCGGCTCCTACGAGCAGTACTTC
abundance: .; d_gene: TRBD1; j_gene: TRBJ1-4; v_gene: TRBV7-9; CDR3aa: CASSMGQDNEKLFF; CDR3nt: TGTGCCAGCAGCATGGGACAGGATAATGAAAAACTGTTTTTT
abundance: .; d_gene: .; j_gene: TRBJ1-5; v_gene: TRBV18; CDR3aa: CASSPPEGRGNQPQHF; CDR3nt: TGTGCCAGCTCACCACCGGAGGGGCGCGGCAATCAGCCCCAGCATTTT
abundance: once; d_gene: TRBD1; j_gene: TRBJ1-1; v_gene: TRBV6-5; CDR3aa: CASNWDREDTEAFF; CDR3nt: TGTGCCAGCAACTGGGACAGGGAGGACACTGAAGCTTTCTTT
abundance: few; d_gene: .; j_gene: TRBJ2-5; v_gene: TRBV3-1/TRBV3-2; CDR3aa: CASSQMIQAQYF; CDR3nt: TGTGCCAGCAGCCAGATGATACAGGCCCAGTACTTC
abundance: few; d_gene: TRBD1; j_gene: TRBJ1-2; v_gene: TRBV10-3; CDR3aa: CAISDPQDRSLVAVNGYTF; CDR3nt: TGTGCCATCAGTGACCCACAGGACAGGTCCCTAGTTGCGGTAAATGGCTACACCTTC
abundance: .; d_gene: .; j_gene: TRBJ1-1; v_gene: TRBV5-5; CDR3aa: CASSFTRQMNTEAFF; CDR3nt: TGTGCCAGCAGCTTCACCCGACAGATGAACACTGAAGCTTTCTTT
abundance: .; d_gene: .; j_gene: TRBJ1-2; v_gene: TRBV7-2; CDR3aa: CASSLGQGGLRGYTF; CDR3nt: TGTGCCAGCAGCTTAGGCCAGGGAGGTTTGCGGGGCTACACCTTC
abundance: .; d_gene: .; j_gene: TRBJ2-5; v_gene: TRBV7-2; CDR3aa: CASSQGGGAGTQYF; CDR3nt: TGTGCCAGCAGCCAGGGGGGCGGGGCGGGGACCCAGTACTTC
abundance: .; d_gene: TRBD1; j_gene: TRBJ1-2; v_gene: TRBV6-4; CDR3aa: CASSARNGQGISGYTF; CDR3nt: TGTGCCAGCAGTGCGAGGAACGGACAGGGCATTTCTGGCTACACCTTC
abundance: .; d_gene: .; j_gene: TRBJ2-5; v_gene: TRBV19; CDR3aa: CASSISLDQETQYF; CDR3nt: TGTGCCAGTAGTATCTCGCTAGACCAAGAGACCCAGTACTTC
abundance: .; d_gene: TRBD1; j_gene: TRBJ1-2; v_gene: TRBV27; CDR3aa: CASRRDRAHGYTF; CDR3nt: TGTGCCAGCAGGCGTGACAGGGCCCATGGCTACACCTTC
abundance: .; d_gene: TRBD1; j_gene: TRBJ2-5; v_gene: TRBV5-1; CDR3aa: CASSNGQGKETQYF; CDR3nt: TGCGCCAGCAGCAACGGACAGGGGAAAGAGACCCAGTACTTC
abundance: .; d_gene: .; j_gene: TRBJ1-1; v_gene: TRBV6-2/TRBV6-3; CDR3aa: CASSAGLGRGNTEAFF; CDR3nt: TGTGCCAGCAGCGCAGGGTTGGGCAGGGGGAACACTGAAGCTTTCTTT
abundance: .; d_gene: TRBD1; j_gene: TRBJ1-5; v_gene: TRBV24-1; CDR3aa: CATSAGTEYQPQHF; CDR3nt: TGTGCCACCAGTGCGGGGACAGAGTATCAGCCCCAGCATTTT
abundance: .; d_gene: .; j_gene: TRBJ1-4; v_gene: TRBV18; CDR3aa: CASSPRAQGGNEKLFF; CDR3nt: TGTGCCAGCTCACCTAGAGCACAGGGCGGGAATGAAAAACTGTTTTTT
abundance: once; d_gene: TRBD2; j_gene: TRBJ2-5; v_gene: TRBV7-9; CDR3aa: CASSPTSGGQETQYF; CDR3nt: TGTGCCAGCAGCCCTACTAGCGGGGGGCAAGAGACCCAGTACTTC
abundance: .; d_gene: TRBD1; j_gene: TRBJ1-1; v_gene: TRBV4-1; CDR3aa: CASSQSPGTGDTEAFF; CDR3nt: TGCGCCAGCAGCCAGTCCCCGGGGACAGGGGACACTGAAGCTTTCTTT
abundance: .; d_gene: TRBD1; j_gene: TRBJ1-3; v_gene: TRBV18; CDR3aa: CASSPGTENTIYF; CDR3nt: TGTGCCAGCTCACCAGGGACAGAGAACACCATATATTTT
abundance: .; d_gene: .; j_gene: TRBJ1-2; v_gene: TRBV6-1; CDR3aa: CASSDSGVGYTF; CDR3nt: TGTGCCAGCAGTGATTCAGGGGTCGGCTACACCTTC
abundance: .; d_gene: TRBD1; j_gene: TRBJ1-1; v_gene: TRBV9; CDR3aa: CASSGYGQEGTEAFF; CDR3nt: TGTGCCAGCAGCGGTTACGGACAGGAAGGAACTGAAGCTTTCTTT
abundance: .; d_gene: .; j_gene: TRBJ1-4; v_gene: TRBV6-6; CDR3aa: CASRTEENEKLFF; CDR3nt: TGTGCCAGCAGGACAGAAGAGAATGAAAAACTGTTTTTT
abundance: .; d_gene: TRBD1; j_gene: TRBJ2-3; v_gene: TRBV28; CDR3aa: CASSGDRAYTDTQYF; CDR3nt: TGTGCCAGCAGTGGGGACAGGGCGTACACAGATACGCAGTATTTT
abundance: .; d_gene: TRBD1; j_gene: TRBJ1-2; v_gene: TRBV5-1; CDR3aa: CASSVGTGINYGYTF; CDR3nt: TGCGCCAGCAGCGTCGGGACAGGGATTAACTATGGCTACACCTTC
abundance: .; d_gene: TRBD2; j_gene: TRBJ2-1; v_gene: TRBV4-3; CDR3aa: CASSHGLAGGFAYNEQFF; CDR3nt: TGCGCCAGCAGCCACGGACTAGCGGGGGGTTTTGCCTACAATGAGCAGTTCTTC
abundance: .; d_gene: .; j_gene: TRBJ2-5; v_gene: TRBV27; CDR3aa: CASRSTEPETQYF; CDR3nt: TGTGCCAGCAGATCGACAGAGCCAGAGACCCAGTACTTC
abundance: once; d_gene: .; j_gene: TRBJ1-1; v_gene: TRBV6-5; CDR3aa: CASSYFTGMNTEAFF; CDR3nt: TGTGCCAGCAGTTACTTTACAGGGATGAACACTGAAGCTTTCTTT
abundance: .; d_gene: .; j_gene: TRBJ1-1; v_gene: TRBV28; CDR3aa: CAILRPGGNTEAFF; CDR3nt: TGTGCCATCCTACGTCCCGGTGGGAACACTGAAGCTTTCTTT
abundance: few; d_gene: .; j_gene: TRBJ2-3; v_gene: TRBV6-5; CDR3aa: CASSSRGAPTDTQYF; CDR3nt: TGTGCCAGCAGTTCAAGGGGCGCACCCACAGATACGCAGTATTTT
abundance: .; d_gene: .; j_gene: TRBJ1-2; v_gene: TRBV9; CDR3aa: CASSAPSANYGYTF; CDR3nt: TGTGCCAGCAGCGCCCCGTCGGCTAACTATGGCTACACCTTC
abundance: once; d_gene: .; j_gene: TRBJ1-2; v_gene: TRBV30; CDR3aa: CAWSVSQLYGYTF; CDR3nt: TGTGCCTGGAGTGTATCACAGCTCTATGGCTACACCTTC
abundance: .; d_gene: .; j_gene: TRBJ2-6; v_gene: TRBV19; CDR3aa: CASSIPRGTGSGANVLTF; CDR3nt: TGTGCCAGTAGTATACCCAGGGGTACGGGCTCTGGGGCCAACGTCCTGACTTTC
abundance: .; d_gene: .; j_gene: TRBJ1-2; v_gene: TRBV15; CDR3aa: CATSRSRQSGYTF; CDR3nt: TGTGCCACCAGCAGATCGAGACAGAGCGGCTACACCTTC
abundance: once; d_gene: .; j_gene: TRBJ2-3; v_gene: TRBV3-1/TRBV3-2; CDR3aa: CASSQGSALAGADTQYF; CDR3nt: TGTGCCAGCAGCCAAGGGTCCGCACTAGCAGGCGCAGATACGCAGTATTTT
abundance: .; d_gene: .; j_gene: TRBJ2-1; v_gene: TRBV20-1; CDR3aa: CSASLGQSYNEQFF; CDR3nt: TGCAGTGCTAGTTTAGGACAGAGTTACAATGAGCAGTTCTTC